This T cell receptor beta chain emerged from a study of cytomegalovirus exposure and HLA in healthy donors. Study-level information: Membership in the Caucasian-associated ancestry cluster was found for about 84% of roughly 360 genotyped donors. General study results and limits: Among TCR beta chains, those listed as cytomegalovirus-associated numbered over 150. A later analysis found common viral pathogens apparently linked to several of the most significant clusters. In a later analysis, HLA-C alleles had the fewest associated TCRs, DRB1 alleles the most.

To note about this clone: Antigen: not known.

Primers for the PCR totalled 60 Vbeta and 13 Jbeta. Repertoires were generated with immunoSEQ multiplex PCR, while TCRdb's copy carries only in-frame clones and drops some. The sample holds 100,000 or so clones, approximately 69% seen once. This CDR3 has 14 residues. With V trimmed by 3 bases and J by 8 bases, 5 bases remained unmatched. From germline, CDR1 is LNHDA and CDR2 SQIVND (reference sequence). The rearrangement uses TRBV19 and TRBJ2-2, with 8 bases matching TRBD1. Sequenced input: PBMCs. The TCR comes from a man aged 30 to 39 in good health and CMV-seronegative. The CDR3 sequence is CASSIGQGRGELFF. The CDR3 bases are TGTGCCAGTAGTATCGGACAGGGACGTGGGGAGCTGTTTTTT.